A selection of T cell receptor beta chains follows, all from one sample in a study of cytomegalovirus exposure and HLA in healthy donors. Repertoires were generated with immunoSEQ multiplex PCR, while TCRdb's copy carries only in-frame clones and drops some. The table has 85,000 to 100,000 clones, roughly 82% seen once. Source material: PBMCs. The source is a human donor in good health. The CDR3 runs from the conserved cysteine through the conserved F or W. The order of the fields is D gene, clone size, V gene, J gene, CDR3 protein, CDR3 DNA. D genes are given only for firm matches. Size tells how often a clone was seen (once, few, many) or the class of an expanded clone, and some rows leave it out.

>NA|NA|TRBV29-1|TRBJ2-3
CSVEPGGPESTDTQYF
TGCAGCGTTGAACCTGGAGGGCCGGAGAGCACAGATACGCAGTATTTT
>TRBD2|once|TRBV11-2|TRBJ2-2
CASSLTSGGLLVGELFF
TGTGCCAGCAGCCTGACTAGCGGGGGGCTTTTGGTTGGGGAGCTGTTTTTT
>NA|NA|TRBV7-9|TRBJ2-5
CASSPLASGETQYF
TGTGCCAGCAGCCCGCTAGCGTCAGGGGAGACCCAGTACTTC
>NA|NA|TRBV7-9|TRBJ1-1
CASSLHPGGAFF
TGTGCCAGCAGCTTACATCCCGGCGGAGCTTTCTTT
>TRBD2|NA|TRBV29-1|TRBJ2-7
CSVATSGSIYEQYF
TGCAGCGTGGCGACTAGCGGGAGTATCTACGAGCAGTACTTC
>NA|NA|TRBV9|TRBJ1-1
CASSVSASANTEAFF
TGTGCCAGCAGCGTAAGCGCGTCAGCGAACACTGAAGCTTTCTTT
>NA|NA|TRBV19|TRBJ2-7
CASSSIARGEQYF
TGTGCCAGTAGTTCCATTGCTAGGGGCGAGCAGTACTTC
>NA|NA|TRBV6-4|TRBJ2-7
CASSTTPGSYEQYF
TGTGCCAGCAGCACTACGCCAGGGTCCTACGAGCAGTACTTC
>NA|NA|TRBV12-5|TRBJ1-3
CAASQGSGNTIYF
TGTGCGGCTAGCCAAGGGAGTGGAAACACCATATATTTT
>TRBD1|once|TRBV4-2|TRBJ2-2
CASSPWDRGTSNTGELFF
TGTGCCAGCAGCCCTTGGGACAGGGGAACATCGAACACCGGGGAGCTGTTTTTT
>NA|few|TRBV25-1|TRBJ1-5
CASSEFGQYQPQHF
TGTGCCAGCAGTGAATTTGGTCAGTATCAGCCCCAGCATTTT
>TRBD2|NA|TRBV7-2|TRBJ2-5
CASSPRRASGRGETQYF
TGTGCCAGCAGCCCCAGGAGAGCTAGCGGCCGAGGGGAGACCCAGTACTTC
>NA|NA|TRBV7-2|TRBJ1-5
CASNSDRNSNQPQHF
TGTGCCAGCAATTCGGACAGAAATAGCAATCAGCCCCAGCATTTT
>TRBD1|NA|TRBV7-7|TRBJ2-2
CASSTRQGLLDTGELFF
TGTGCCAGCAGCACCAGACAGGGTTTATTGGACACCGGGGAGCTGTTTTTT
>NA|once|TRBV19|TRBJ1-2
CASRETSIRDNYGYTF
TGTGCCAGTAGAGAGACCTCTATCAGGGATAACTATGGCTACACCTTC
>NA|few|TRBV6-6|TRBJ1-1
CATLRKGQTEAFF
TGTGCCACCCTTAGAAAGGGACAAACTGAAGCTTTCTTT
>TRBD1|NA|TRBV5-4|TRBJ2-3
CASSKDRGTDTQYF
TGTGCCAGCAGCAAGGACAGGGGCACAGATACGCAGTATTTT
>TRBD2|NA|TRBV30|TRBJ2-3
CASSVRTSGSRWTDTQYF
TGTGCCTCGTCCGTTAGGACTAGCGGGAGTAGATGGACAGATACGCAGTATTTT
>NA|NA|TRBV7-6|TRBJ2-5
CASRIVHREGETQYF
TGTGCCAGCAGGATAGTGCACAGGGAGGGAGAGACCCAGTACTTC
>NA|NA|TRBV7-9|TRBJ1-3
CSSSLFRGQTIYSGNTIYF
TGTTCCAGCAGCTTATTTAGAGGACAGACGATTTACTCTGGAAACACCATATATTTT
>NA|NA|TRBV5-5|TRBJ1-2
CASSLEPLAGEYGYTF
TGTGCCAGCAGCTTGGAGCCCTTGGCAGGGGAATATGGCTACACCTTC
>NA|NA|TRBV6-5|TRBJ1-1
CASSYGQLRTEAFF
TGTGCCAGCAGTTATGGACAGCTGCGCACTGAAGCTTTCTTT
>NA|NA|TRBV19|TRBJ2-2
CASSMVSVRVANTGELFF
TGTGCCAGTAGTATGGTCTCGGTGCGGGTAGCGAACACCGGGGAGCTGTTTTTT
>NA|NA|TRBV12-5|TRBJ1-3
CASGLGVGARSGNTIYF
TGTGCTAGTGGTTTGGGAGTGGGAGCCAGGTCTGGAAACACCATATATTTT
>TRBD2|NA|TRBV27|TRBJ2-1
CASSFTSGRVNEQFF
TGTGCCAGCAGTTTTACTAGCGGGAGGGTCAATGAGCAGTTCTTC
>TRBD2|NA|TRBV2|TRBJ2-1
CASVERGGNNEQFF
TGTGCCAGCGTGGAACGGGGGGGCAATAATGAGCAGTTCTTC
>NA|few|TRBV15|TRBJ1-1
CATSRDKGFNTEAFF
TGTGCCACCAGCAGAGATAAGGGGTTCAACACTGAAGCTTTCTTT
>NA|NA|TRBV19|TRBJ2-2
CAGKDRNTGELFF
TGTGCCGGAAAAGACAGAAACACCGGGGAGCTGTTTTTT
>TRBD1|NA|TRBV6-5|TRBJ1-2
CASSYSGTGGSSGYTF
TGTGCCAGCAGTTACTCGGGGACAGGGGGTTCGAGTGGCTACACCTTC
>NA|few|TRBV6-5|TRBJ1-2
CASSRTTAGGGYTF
TGTGCCAGCAGTCGAACGACAGCCGGGGGTGGCTACACCTTC
>TRBD1|medium-sized|TRBV11-2|TRBJ2-1
CASSGQALGGEQFF
TGTGCCAGCAGCGGACAGGCCCTTGGGGGTGAGCAGTTCTTC
>TRBD2|NA|TRBV4-3|TRBJ2-5
CASSQAVLAGSPGETQYF
TGCGCCAGCAGTCAAGCCGTGCTAGCGGGATCCCCCGGGGAGACCCAGTACTTC
>NA|NA|TRBV10-2|TRBJ2-3
CASSVADTQYF
TGCGCCAGCAGTGTCGCGGATACGCAGTATTTT
>TRBD1|NA|TRBV10-3|TRBJ1-2
CAISGQGARDGYTF
TGTGCCATCAGTGGTCAGGGGGCGCGGGATGGCTACACCTTC
>NA|few|TRBV4-1|TRBJ2-7
CASSQEEGRRLYEQYF
TGCGCCAGCAGCCAAGAGGAGGGCCGTCGGCTCTACGAGCAGTACTTC
>NA|NA|TRBV6-5|TRBJ1-5
CASSYRGGSNQPQHF
TGTGCCAGCAGTTACAGGGGAGGGAGCAATCAGCCCCAGCATTTT
>TRBD1|NA|TRBV19|TRBJ1-4
CASSEQGIGEKLFF
TGTGCCAGTAGTGAACAGGGGATTGGCGAAAAACTGTTTTTT
>TRBD2|NA|TRBV11-2|TRBJ2-7
CASSYGLAGGHEQYF
TGTGCCAGCAGTTACGGACTAGCGGGAGGCCACGAGCAGTACTTC
>TRBD2|NA|TRBV7-9|TRBJ2-1
CASSLRGTSGRNEQFF
TGTGCCAGCAGCTTAAGGGGGACTAGCGGCCGCAATGAGCAGTTCTTC
>TRBD1|NA|TRBV14|TRBJ2-2
CASSPRTGGGTGELFF
TGTGCCAGCAGCCCCCGGACAGGGGGAGGAACCGGGGAGCTGTTTTTT